This T cell receptor (beta chain) was captured by sequencing in a study of regulatory T cells in long-lasting Graves disease. CDR1 is MDHEN and CDR2 is SYDVKM in the germline V gene. This CDR3 region has 13 residues. V was trimmed by 3 bases and J by 4 bases, leaving 10 bases between them. In building TCR beta libraries, iRepertoire HTBI primers were used together with Arm-PCR of CDR3 regions. One entry per CDR3 protein, called by TCRdb with MiXCR from the multiplex PCR reads. In the table there are around 460,000 distinct CDR3 sequences, 20% to 25% of which are singletons. Study-wide results and caveats: Sharing of public clonotypes was greater in persistent patients (about 2,700) than in new patients (about 970). TCR diversity in persistent Graves' patients was below that of newly diagnosed ones. It was in persistent disease that TRBV28, TRBJ1-2 and TRBJ2-5 were favored.

Time point in this sample: persistent/refractory GD, antithyroid drugs over 5 years with positive TRAb. Isolated PBMC RNA provided the starting material for the TCR library. Guidelines of the American Thyroid Association were used to diagnose Graves' disease. This clonotype was seen repeatedly, ten times or more. Its target is not known. The starting material was peripheral blood mononuclear cells (PBMCs), obtained when the disease was refractory, from a patient treated with antithyroid drugs. The clonotype originates from a female donor with Graves disease. The chain is built from TRBV28 and TRBJ2-7; tentatively, D is TRBD1 (6 bases). The CDR3 protein is CASSLDSLYEQYF. The CDR3 DNA reads as TGTGCCAGCAGTTTGGACAGTTTATACGAGCAGTACTTC.